This TCR beta chain was captured by sequencing in a study of T cell responses to AZD1222 COVID-19 vaccine. Study-wide points: Spike-wide vaccine-associated CD4 TCRs dominated at 160-218 and 743-854. Nearly half of spike-specific TCRs reportedly target variant regions that are unmutated in the B.1.351 and B.1.1.7 variants.

V dropped 1 base and J dropped 1; count of bases not matched to a gene: 3. CDR3 length equals 15 residues. The germline CDR1 and CDR2 sequences are LGHNA and YNFKEQ. The data were produced by immunoSEQ multiplex PCR, yet TCRdb's version contains in-frame clones alone and is incomplete. The data hold around 100,000 clones, with approximately 90% observed a single time. As for this clone: Its target is not known.

This clonotype was obtained from an adult who received the AZD1222 COVID-19 vaccine. The sequences come from peripheral blood, collected 28 days after the second AZD1222 dose. The rearrangement uses TRBV4-2 and TRBJ2-5; 7 nucleotides line up with TRBD2. The CDR3 DNA follows: TGTGCCAGCAGCCAAGGGGGGGGGACCCAAGAGACCCAGTACTTC. Translated: CASSQGGGTQETQYF.